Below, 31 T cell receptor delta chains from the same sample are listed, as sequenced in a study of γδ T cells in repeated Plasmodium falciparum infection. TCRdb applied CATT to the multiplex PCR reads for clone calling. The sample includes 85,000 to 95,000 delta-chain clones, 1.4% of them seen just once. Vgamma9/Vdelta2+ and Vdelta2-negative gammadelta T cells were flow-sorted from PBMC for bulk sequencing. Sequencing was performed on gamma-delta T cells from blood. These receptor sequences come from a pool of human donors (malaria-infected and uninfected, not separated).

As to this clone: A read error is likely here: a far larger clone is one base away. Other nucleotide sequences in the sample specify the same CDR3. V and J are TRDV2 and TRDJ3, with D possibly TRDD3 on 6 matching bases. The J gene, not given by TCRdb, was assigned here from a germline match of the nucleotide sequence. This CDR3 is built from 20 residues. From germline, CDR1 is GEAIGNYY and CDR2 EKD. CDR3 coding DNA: TGCGCCTGTGACACTCTGTGGGGGGCGAGGAGCTCCTGGGACACCCGACAGATGTTTTTC. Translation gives CACDTLWGARSSWDTRQMFF.

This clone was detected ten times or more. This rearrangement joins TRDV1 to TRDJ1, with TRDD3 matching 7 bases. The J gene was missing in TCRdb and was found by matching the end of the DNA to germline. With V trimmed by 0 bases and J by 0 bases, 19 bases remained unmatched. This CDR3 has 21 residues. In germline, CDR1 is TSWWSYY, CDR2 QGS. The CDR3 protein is CALGELPRIHYWGTHTDKLIF. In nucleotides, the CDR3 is TGTGCTCTTGGGGAACTACCCCGGATACATTATTGGGGGACCCACACCGATAAACTCATCTTT.

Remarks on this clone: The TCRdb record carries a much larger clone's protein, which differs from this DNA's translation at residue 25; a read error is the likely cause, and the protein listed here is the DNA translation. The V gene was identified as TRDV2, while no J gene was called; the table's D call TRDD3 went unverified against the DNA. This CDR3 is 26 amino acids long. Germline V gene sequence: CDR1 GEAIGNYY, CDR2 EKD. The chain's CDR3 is CACDTHPYILGDTRVRISKYTDKLTF. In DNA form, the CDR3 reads TGTGCCTGTGACACACACCCCTACATACTGGGGGATACGAGGGTGCGGATTTCTAAGTACACCGATAAACTCACCTTT.

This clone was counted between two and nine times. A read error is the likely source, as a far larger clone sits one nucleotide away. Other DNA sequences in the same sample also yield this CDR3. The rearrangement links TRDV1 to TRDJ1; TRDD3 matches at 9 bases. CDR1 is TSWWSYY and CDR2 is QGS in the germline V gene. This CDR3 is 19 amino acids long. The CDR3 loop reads CALGELNLLGDLYTDKLIF. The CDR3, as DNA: TGCGCTCTTGGGGAACTCAACCTACTGGGGGACCTGTACACCGATAAACTCATCTTT.

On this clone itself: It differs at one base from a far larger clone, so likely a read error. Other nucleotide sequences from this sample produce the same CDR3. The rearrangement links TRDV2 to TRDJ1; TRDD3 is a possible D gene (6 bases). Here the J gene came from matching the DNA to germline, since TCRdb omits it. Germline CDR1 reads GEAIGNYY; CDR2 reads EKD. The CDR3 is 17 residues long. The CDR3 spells CACGLLGLSEDTDKLIF. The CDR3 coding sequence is TGTGCCTGTGGATTACTGGGCCTGTCGGAGGACACCGACAAACTCATCTTT.

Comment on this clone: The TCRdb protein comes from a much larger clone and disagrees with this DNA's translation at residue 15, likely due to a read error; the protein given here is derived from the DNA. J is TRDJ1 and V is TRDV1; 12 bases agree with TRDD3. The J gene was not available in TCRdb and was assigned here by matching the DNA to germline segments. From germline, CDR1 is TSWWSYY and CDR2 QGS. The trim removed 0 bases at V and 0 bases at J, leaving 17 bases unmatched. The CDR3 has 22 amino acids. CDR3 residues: CALGELGSSRTGGYIDTDKLIF. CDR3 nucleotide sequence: TGTGCTCTTGGGGAACTGGGATCAAGTCGTACTGGGGGATACATCGACACCGATAAACTCATCTTT.

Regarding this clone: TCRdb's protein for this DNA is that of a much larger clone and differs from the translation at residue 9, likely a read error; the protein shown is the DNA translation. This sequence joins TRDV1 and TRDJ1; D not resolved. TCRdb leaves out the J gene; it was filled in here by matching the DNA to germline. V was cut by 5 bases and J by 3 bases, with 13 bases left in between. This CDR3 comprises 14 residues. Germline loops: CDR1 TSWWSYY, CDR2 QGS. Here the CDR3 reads CALGFRKYADKLIF. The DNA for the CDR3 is TGTGCTCTTGGGTTTAGGAAGTACGCCGATAAACTCATCTTT.

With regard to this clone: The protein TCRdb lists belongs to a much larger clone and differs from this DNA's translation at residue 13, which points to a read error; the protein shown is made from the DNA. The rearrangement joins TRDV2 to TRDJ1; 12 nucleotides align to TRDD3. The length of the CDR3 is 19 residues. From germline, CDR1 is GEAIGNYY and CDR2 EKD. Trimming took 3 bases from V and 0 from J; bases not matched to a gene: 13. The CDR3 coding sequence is TGTGCCTGTGACTCATTACTGGGGGATACTGGTTCGCACACCGATAAACTCATCTTT. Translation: CACDSLLGDTGSHTDKLIF.

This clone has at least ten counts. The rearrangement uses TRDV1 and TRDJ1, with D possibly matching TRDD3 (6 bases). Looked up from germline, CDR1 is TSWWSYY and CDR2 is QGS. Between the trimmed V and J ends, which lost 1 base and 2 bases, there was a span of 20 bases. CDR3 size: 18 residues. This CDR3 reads CALGERPFLMGVTDKLIF. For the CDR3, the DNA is TGTGCTCTTGGGGAACGGCCTTTCCTCATGGGGGTTACCGATAAACTCATCTTT.

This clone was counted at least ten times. DNA of the CDR3: TGTGCTCTTGGGTCGGCCTTCCTACAGGGGAGACTGGGACCCCTGATCTTT. The encoded protein is CALGSAFLQGRLGPLIF. The chain employs TRDV1 and TRDJ4, with TRDD2 matching 9 bases. The germline V gene has CDR1 TSWWSYY and CDR2 QGS. The CDR3 loop spans 17 amino acids. The J segment lost 3 bases and the V segment lost 5 bases, leaving 16 bases of the junction unmatched.

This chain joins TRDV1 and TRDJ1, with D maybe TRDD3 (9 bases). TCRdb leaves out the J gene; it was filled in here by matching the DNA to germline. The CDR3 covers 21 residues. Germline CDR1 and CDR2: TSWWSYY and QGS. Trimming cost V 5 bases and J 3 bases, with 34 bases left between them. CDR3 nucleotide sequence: TGTGCTCTTGGGCCGGGACTTCCTACCCGTCTAGGAGGGGGGATACCCGATAAACTCATCTTT. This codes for CALGPGLPTRLGGGIPDKLIF.

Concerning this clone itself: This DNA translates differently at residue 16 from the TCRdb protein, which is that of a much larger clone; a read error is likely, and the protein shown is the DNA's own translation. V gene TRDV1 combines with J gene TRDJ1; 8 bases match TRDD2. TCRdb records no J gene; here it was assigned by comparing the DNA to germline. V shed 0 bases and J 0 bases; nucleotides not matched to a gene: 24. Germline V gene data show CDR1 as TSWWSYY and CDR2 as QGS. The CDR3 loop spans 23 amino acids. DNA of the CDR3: TGTGCTCTTGGGGAACTCAAAATCTTCCTACTGACCCCGGGGATCGTGTACACCGATAAACTCATCTTT. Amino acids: CALGELKIFLLTPGIVYTDKLIF.

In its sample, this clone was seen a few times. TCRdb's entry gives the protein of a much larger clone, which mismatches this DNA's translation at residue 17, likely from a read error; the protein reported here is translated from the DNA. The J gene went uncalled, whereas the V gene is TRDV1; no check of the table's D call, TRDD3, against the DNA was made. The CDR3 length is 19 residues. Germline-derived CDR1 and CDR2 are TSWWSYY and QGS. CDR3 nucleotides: TGTGCTCTTGGGGAACTCCTACCTCTGGGGGACGTGTACACCGATAAACCCATCTTT. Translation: CALGELLPLGDVYTDKPIF.

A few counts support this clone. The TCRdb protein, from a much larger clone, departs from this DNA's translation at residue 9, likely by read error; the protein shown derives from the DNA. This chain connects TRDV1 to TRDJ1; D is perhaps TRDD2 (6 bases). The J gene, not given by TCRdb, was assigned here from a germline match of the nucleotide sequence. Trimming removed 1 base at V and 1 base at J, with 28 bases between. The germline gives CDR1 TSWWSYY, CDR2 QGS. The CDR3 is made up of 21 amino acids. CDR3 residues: CALGEPWPPPSRGQGTDKLIF. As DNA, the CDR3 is TGTGCTCTTGGGGAACCGTGGCCTCCCCCTTCCCGGGGTCAGGGCACCGATAAACTCATCTTT.

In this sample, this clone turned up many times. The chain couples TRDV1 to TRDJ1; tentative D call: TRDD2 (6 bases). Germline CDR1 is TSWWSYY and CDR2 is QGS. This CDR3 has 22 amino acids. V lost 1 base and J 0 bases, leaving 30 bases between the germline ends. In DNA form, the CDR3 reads TGTGCTCTTGGGGAACCGTCCTACAGTTCGAGCTTTTTTGCCAGGAACACCGATAAACTCATCTTT. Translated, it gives CALGEPSYSSSFFARNTDKLIF.

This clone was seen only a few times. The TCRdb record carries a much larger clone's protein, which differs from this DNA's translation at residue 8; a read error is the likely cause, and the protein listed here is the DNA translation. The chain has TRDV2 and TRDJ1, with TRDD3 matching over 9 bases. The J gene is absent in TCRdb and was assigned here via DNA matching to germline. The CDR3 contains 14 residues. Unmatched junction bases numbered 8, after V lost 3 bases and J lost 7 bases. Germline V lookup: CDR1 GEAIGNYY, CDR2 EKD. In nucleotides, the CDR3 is TGTGCCTGTGACTCACTGGGGGAGCGGGGTAAACTCATCTTT. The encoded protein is CACDSLGERGKLIF.

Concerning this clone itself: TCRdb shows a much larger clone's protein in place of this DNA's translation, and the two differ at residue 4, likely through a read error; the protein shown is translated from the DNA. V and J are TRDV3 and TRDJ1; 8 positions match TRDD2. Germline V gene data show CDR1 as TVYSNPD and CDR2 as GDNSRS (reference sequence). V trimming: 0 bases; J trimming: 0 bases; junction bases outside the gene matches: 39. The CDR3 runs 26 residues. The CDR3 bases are TGTGCCTTTAGATCCGTCCATACTTCCTACACACGGAGGGTGGACATACCCAGATATGACACCGATAAACTCATCTTT. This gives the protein CAFRSVHTSYTRRVDIPRYDTDKLIF.

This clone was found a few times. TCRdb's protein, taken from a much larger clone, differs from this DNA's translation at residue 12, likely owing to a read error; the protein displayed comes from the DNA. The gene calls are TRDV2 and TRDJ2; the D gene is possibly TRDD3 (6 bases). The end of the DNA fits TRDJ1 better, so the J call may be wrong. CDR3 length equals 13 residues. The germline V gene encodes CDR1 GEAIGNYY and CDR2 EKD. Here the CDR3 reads CACDRGLTAQLIF. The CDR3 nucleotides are TGTGCCTGTGACAGGGGATTGACAGCACAACTCATCTTT.

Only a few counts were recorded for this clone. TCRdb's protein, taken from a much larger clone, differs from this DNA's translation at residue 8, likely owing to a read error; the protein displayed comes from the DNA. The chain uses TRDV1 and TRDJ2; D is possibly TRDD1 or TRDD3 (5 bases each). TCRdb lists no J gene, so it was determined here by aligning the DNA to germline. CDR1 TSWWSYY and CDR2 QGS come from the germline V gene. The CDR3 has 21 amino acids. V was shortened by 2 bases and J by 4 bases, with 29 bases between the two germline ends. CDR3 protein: CALGEESHHEMGKGETAQLFF. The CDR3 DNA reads TGTGCTCTTGGGGAAGAGTCGCACCATGAAATGGGCAAAGGGGAGACAGCACAACTCTTCTTT.

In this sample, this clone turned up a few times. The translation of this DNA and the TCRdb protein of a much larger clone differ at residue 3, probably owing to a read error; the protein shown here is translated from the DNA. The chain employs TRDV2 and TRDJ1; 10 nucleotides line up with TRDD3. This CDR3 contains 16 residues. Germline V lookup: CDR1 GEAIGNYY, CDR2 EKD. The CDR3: CAYDTVGDTPTDKLIF. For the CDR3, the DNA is TGTGCCTATGACACCGTGGGGGATACCCCCACCGATAAACTCATCTTT.

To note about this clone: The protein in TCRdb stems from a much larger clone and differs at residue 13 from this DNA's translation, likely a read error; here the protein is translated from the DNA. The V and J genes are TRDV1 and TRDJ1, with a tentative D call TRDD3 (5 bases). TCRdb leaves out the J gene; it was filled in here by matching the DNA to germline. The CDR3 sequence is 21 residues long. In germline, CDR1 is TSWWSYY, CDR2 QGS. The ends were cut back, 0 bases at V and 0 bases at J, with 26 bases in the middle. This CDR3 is CALGELAVAGSSGWYTDKLIF. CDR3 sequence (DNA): TGTGCTCTTGGGGAACTAGCGGTGGCGGGATCCTCAGGGTGGTACACCGATAAACTCATCTTT.

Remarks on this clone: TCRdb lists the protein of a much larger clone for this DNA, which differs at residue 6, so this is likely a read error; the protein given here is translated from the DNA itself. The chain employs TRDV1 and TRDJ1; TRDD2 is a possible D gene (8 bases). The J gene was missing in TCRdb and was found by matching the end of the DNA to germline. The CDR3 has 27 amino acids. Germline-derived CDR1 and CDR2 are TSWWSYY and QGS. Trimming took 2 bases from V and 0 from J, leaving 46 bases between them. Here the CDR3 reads CALGEGRPSYLGRTMYWGWGYTDKLIF. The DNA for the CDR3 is TGTGCTCTTGGGGAAGGAAGGCCTTCCTATTTAGGAAGAACCATGTACTGGGGATGGGGTTACACCGATAAACTCATCTTT.

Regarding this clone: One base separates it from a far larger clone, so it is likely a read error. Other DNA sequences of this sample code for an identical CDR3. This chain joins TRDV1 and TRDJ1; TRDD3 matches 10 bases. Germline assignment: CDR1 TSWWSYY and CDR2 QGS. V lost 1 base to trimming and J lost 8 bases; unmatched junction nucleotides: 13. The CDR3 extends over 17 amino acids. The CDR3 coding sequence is TGTGCTCTTGGGGAACCGCTCCCCACGTGGGGGATACCGAAACTCATCTTT. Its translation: CALGEPLPTWGIPKLIF.

Written as DNA, the CDR3 is TGTGCCTCCATCTCGGGGGCCGATAAACTCATCTTT. Translated: CASISGADKLIF. The J gene is TRDJ1, the V gene TRDV2, with D tentatively TRDD3 (5 bases). This CDR3 is 12 amino acids long. CDR1 GEAIGNYY and CDR2 EKD come from the germline V gene. With 8 bases removed from V and 3 bases from J, the gap between germline ends came to 12 bases.

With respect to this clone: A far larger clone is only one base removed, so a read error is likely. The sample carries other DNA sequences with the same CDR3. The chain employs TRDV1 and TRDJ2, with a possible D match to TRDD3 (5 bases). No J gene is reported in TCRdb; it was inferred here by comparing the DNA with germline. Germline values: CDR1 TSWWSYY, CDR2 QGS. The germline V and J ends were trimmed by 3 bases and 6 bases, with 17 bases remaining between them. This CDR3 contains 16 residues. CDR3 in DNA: TGTGCTCTTGGGGAGCCTCGCTACGTACTGGCAGCACAACTCTTCTTT. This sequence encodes CALGEPRYVLAAQLFF.

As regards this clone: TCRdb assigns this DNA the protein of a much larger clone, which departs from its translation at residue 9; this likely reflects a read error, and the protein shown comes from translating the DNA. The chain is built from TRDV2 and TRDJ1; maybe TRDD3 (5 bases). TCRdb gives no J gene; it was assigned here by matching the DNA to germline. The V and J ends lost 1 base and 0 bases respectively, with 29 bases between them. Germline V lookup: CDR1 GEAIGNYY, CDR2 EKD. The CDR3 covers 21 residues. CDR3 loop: CACDTLGVPSRGAPYTDKLIF. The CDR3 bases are TGTGCCTGTGACACGCTCGGAGTTCCCTCTCGTGGGGCCCCGTACACCGATAAACTCATCTTT.

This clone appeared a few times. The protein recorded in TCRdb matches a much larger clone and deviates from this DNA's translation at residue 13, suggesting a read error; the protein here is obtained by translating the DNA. The CDR3 DNA is TGTGCCTGTGACACCGTGGGGGATAGGGCCGATAAACGCATCTTT. It codes for CACDTVGDRADKRIF. The J gene went uncalled, whereas the V gene is TRDV2; the table's D call of TRDD3 was not tested on the DNA. This CDR3 has 15 residues. The germline V gene has CDR1 GEAIGNYY and CDR2 EKD.

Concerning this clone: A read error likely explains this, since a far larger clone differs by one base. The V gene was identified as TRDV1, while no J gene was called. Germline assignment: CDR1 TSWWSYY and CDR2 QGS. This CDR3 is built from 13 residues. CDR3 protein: CALFLLNTDKLIF. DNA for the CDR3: TGTGCTCTATTCCTATTGAACACCGATAAGCTCATCTTT.

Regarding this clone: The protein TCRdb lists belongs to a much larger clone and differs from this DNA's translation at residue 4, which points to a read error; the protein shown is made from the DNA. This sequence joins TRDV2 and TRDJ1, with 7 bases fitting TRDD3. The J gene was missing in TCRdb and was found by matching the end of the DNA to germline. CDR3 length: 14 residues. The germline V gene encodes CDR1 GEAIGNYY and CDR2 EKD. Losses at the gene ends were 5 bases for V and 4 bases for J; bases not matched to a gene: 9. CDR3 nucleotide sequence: TGTGCCTGTGGCCTGGGGGGGGATGTCGATAAACTCATCTTT. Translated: CACGLGGDVDKLIF.

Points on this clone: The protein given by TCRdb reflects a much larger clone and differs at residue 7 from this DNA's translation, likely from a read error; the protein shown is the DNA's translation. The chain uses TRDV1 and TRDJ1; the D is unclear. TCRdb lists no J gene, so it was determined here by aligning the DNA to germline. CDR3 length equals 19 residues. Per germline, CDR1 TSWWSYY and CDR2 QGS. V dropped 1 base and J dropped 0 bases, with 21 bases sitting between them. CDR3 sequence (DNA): TGTGCTCTTGGGGAACGATCTACTCTAACCCTCGTGTACACCGATAAACTCATCTTT. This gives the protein CALGERSTLTLVYTDKLIF.

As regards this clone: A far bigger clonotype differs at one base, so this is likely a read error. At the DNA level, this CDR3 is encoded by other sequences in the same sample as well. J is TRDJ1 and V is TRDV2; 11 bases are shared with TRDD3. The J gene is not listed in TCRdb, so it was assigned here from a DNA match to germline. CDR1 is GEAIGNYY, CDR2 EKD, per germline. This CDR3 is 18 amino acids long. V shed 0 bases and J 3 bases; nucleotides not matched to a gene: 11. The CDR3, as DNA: TGTGCCTGTGACACCGTGGAGTGGGGGATACGAGGGCCCGATAAACTCATCTTT. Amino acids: CACDTVEWGIRGPDKLIF.